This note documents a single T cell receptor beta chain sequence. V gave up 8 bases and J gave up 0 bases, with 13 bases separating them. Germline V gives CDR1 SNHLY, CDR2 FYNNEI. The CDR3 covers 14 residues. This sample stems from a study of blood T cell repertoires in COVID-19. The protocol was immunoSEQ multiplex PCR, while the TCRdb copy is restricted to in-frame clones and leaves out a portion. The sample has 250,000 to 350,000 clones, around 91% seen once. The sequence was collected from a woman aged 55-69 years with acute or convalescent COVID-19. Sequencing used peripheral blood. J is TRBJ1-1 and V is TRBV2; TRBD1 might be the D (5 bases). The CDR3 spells CASQDIHMNTEAFF. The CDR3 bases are TGTGCCAGCCAGGACATCCACATGAACACTGAAGCTTTCTTT.